This T cell receptor beta chain was identified in a study of T cell responses to AZD1222 COVID-19 vaccine. General study findings and limits: After two AZD1222 doses, spike-specific TCR breadth and depth rose versus day 0. Repertoire samples came only from after the peak T cell response. Baseline serology detected seropositivity in only a handful of AZD1222 recipients.

Concerning this clone: What it recognizes is unknown.

V was clipped by 4 bases and J by 0 bases, with 13 bases between them. The germline V gene encodes CDR1 SGHDT and CDR2 YYEEEE. The CDR3 is made up of 15 amino acids. The assay was immunoSEQ multiplex PCR, and TCRdb's table has in-frame clones only and misses some. This sample has about 56,000 clones; 80% to 90% occur once, and the top ten carry around 15%. The sequence came from an adult in good health. Source: peripheral blood, taken on day 0 of AZD1222 vaccination. The V call is TRBV5-6, the J call TRBJ1-1, with D possibly TRBD1 on 5 matching bases. The CDR3 coding sequence is TGTGCCAGCAGCGCCTGGGGCAGAATGAACACTGAAGCTTTCTTT. Protein product: CASSAWGRMNTEAFF.